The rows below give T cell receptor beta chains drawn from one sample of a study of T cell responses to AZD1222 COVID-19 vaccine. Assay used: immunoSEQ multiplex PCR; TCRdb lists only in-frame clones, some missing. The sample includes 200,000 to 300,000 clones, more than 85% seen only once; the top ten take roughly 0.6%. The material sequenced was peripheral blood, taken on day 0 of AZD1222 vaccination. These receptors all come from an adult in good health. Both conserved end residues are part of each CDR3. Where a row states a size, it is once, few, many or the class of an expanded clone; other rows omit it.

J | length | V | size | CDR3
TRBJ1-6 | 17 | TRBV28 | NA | CASSLNGAGGGNSPLHF
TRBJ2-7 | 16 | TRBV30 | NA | CAWSLSRSLRVYEQYF
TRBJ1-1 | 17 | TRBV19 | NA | CASSLIAGTGGNTEAFF
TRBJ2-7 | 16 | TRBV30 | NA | CAWRKSAARGSYEQYF
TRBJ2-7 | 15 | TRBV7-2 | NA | CASSPRGAASYEQYF
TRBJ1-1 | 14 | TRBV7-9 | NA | CASSLTGTDEEAFF
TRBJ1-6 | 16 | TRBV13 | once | CASSNANSGRRSPLHF
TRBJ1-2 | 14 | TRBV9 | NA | CASSVSTSHYGYTF
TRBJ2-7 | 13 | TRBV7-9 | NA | CASSPPPAYEQYF
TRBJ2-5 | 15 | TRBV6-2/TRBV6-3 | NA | CASRPALAGVETQYF
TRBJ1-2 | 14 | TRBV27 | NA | CASSPAGANYGYTF
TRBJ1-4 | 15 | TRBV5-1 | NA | CASSLEGGYNEKLFF
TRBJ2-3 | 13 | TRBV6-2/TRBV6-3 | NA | CASSYGPEDTQYF
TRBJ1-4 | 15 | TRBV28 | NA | CASSLIGRRNEKLFF